The 19 T cell receptor beta chains listed next were all sequenced from one sample in a study of blood T cells in healthy people across ages. The second PCR ran about 6 to 12 cycles with a sample-barcoded 5' primer and J-beta primers. TCRdb reanalysed the 5' RACE reads using MiXCR and keeps one entry per CDR3 protein. The sample gives roughly 2 million distinct CDR3 sequences, about 50% of which show up once; 2.1% is in the top ten. Sequencing was done on a sample of blood. Source of these receptors: a middle-aged woman in good health.

On this clonotype: A read error is possible here, since a much larger clone lies one base away. The chain uses TRBV6-5 and TRBJ1-6, with unresolved D. The CDR3 totals 14 residues. Germline V CDR1 and CDR2: MNHEY, SVGAGI. The CDR3: CVSSRGLADSPLHF. The CDR3 region has the DNA TGTGTCAGCAGTCGGGGTTTGGCCGATTCACCCCTCCACTTT.

This chain connects TRBV6-5 to TRBJ2-5; 8 nucleotides align to TRBD2. The CDR3 spans 15 residues. Trimming removed 6 bases from V and 4 bases from J; junction bases left unmatched: 10. The germline V gene has CDR1 MNHEY and CDR2 SVGAGI. DNA of the CDR3: TGTGCCAGCAGCCGGGGACTAGGAGAAGCAGAGACCCAGTACTTC. It encodes CASSRGLGEAETQYF.

The chain couples TRBV20-1 to TRBJ2-4; TRBD1 matches at 9 bases. The DNA matches TRBJ2-7 better at its end, which makes the J call doubtful. This CDR3 is built from 15 residues. The germline V gene has CDR1 DFQATT and CDR2 SNEGSKA (reference sequence). The CDR3 nucleotides read TGCAGTGCTCCGAAAAGGACAGGGGCCTATTACGAGCAGTACTTC. It codes for CSAPKRTGAYYEQYF.

To note about this clonotype: A junction boundary mismatches the germline segment, possibly from a read error. The rearrangement links TRBV10-1 to TRBJ2-1; D gene uncertain. Germline V CDR1 and CDR2: WNHNN, SYGVQD (reference sequence). This CDR3 has 15 residues. The DNA of the CDR3 is TGCGCCCGCAGTGAGTCTACCGGAGTGTACAATGAGCAGTTCTTC. It is translated as CARSESTGVYNEQFF.

In this sample, this clonotype turned up once. The chain is built from TRBV20-1 and TRBJ2-2; unclear D gene. In germline, CDR1 is DFQATT, CDR2 SNEGSKA (reference sequence). V lost 6 bases, J lost 0 bases, and 11 bases lay in between. CDR3 size: 14 residues. CDR3 DNA: TGCAGTGCCCGTCCAAGGGCGAACACCGGGGAGCTGTTTTTT. This encodes CSARPRANTGELFF.

V is TRBV20-1 and J is TRBJ2-5; D is possibly TRBD1 (5 bases). This CDR3 has 13 amino acids. Germline V gene sequence: CDR1 DFQATT, CDR2 SNEGSKA (reference sequence). The V gene lost 4 bases and the J gene lost 5 bases, with 14 bases spanning the gap. CDR3 protein: CSAKGGAPETQYF. CDR3 nucleotide sequence: TGCAGTGCTAAAGGTGGGGCACCGGAGACCCAGTACTTC.

This chain connects TRBV14 to TRBJ1-2; D may be TRBD1 (5 bases). CDR1 and CDR2 (germline): SGHDN, FVKESK. V dropped 2 bases and J dropped 9 bases, with 19 bases sitting between them. There are 15 residues in the CDR3. This CDR3 is CASSQRLGVGGSYTF. CDR3 sequence (DNA): TGTGCCAGCAGCCAACGATTGGGGGTCGGAGGGAGCTACACCTTC.

For the CDR3, the DNA is TGCAGTACGAAAATCCGCATTGACAGGGATCCCGATGGCTACACCTTC. This sequence encodes CSTKIRIDRDPDGYTF. The chain has TRBV20-1 and TRBJ1-2; the match to TRBD1 covers 7 bases. CDR3 length equals 16 residues. Germline lookup yields CDR1 DFQATT and CDR2 SNEGSKA (reference sequence). V lost 8 bases, J lost 6 bases, and 21 bases stayed unmatched.

The chain carries TRBV19 and TRBJ1-5; 7 bases agree with TRBD1. The CDR3 covers 14 residues. The germline V gene encodes CDR1 LNHDA and CDR2 SQIVND (reference sequence). The V segment lost 5 bases and the J segment 2 bases; nucleotides outside the gene matches: 3. The chain's CDR3 is CASSDRVGNQPQHF. The CDR3 DNA is TGTGCCAGTAGTGACAGGGTAGGCAATCAGCCCCAGCATTTT.

This sequence joins TRBV2 and TRBJ1-4, with D unclear. This CDR3 comprises 14 residues. Trimming stripped 6 bases from V and 7 bases from J, with 15 bases between. Germline CDR1 is SNHLY and CDR2 is FYNNEI. This chain's CDR3 is CASSAERSVEKLFF. CDR3 coding DNA: TGTGCCAGCAGCGCGGAGAGGTCTGTTGAAAAACTGTTTTTT.

A few counts support this clonotype. In DNA, the CDR3 is TGCGCCAGCAGCCAAGATGGGGGTTATCAGCCCCAGCATTTT. It encodes CASSQDGGYQPQHF. The V gene is TRBV4-1, the J gene TRBJ1-5, with D possibly TRBD1 on 5 matching bases. The germline gives CDR1 MGHRA, CDR2 YSYEKL. The ends were cut back, 0 bases at V and 5 bases at J, with 8 bases in the middle. The CDR3 length is 14 residues.

This chain links TRBV5-1 with TRBJ2-3; 8 bases align to TRBD1. Germline CDR1 and CDR2: SGHRS and YFSETQ. V lost 0 bases and J lost 6; bases outside the gene matches: 3. This CDR3 is built from 14 residues. Here the CDR3 reads CASSLGQGYDTQYF. The CDR3 region has the DNA TGCGCCAGCAGCTTGGGACAGGGGTATGATACGCAGTATTTT.

The chain recombines TRBV2 with TRBJ2-3; D unresolved. Trimming removed 6 bases at V and 4 bases at J, with 11 bases between. Germline V CDR1 and CDR2: SNHLY, FYNNEI. This CDR3 comprises 13 residues. The CDR3 here is CASRTLGSDTQYF. The CDR3 DNA is TGTGCCAGCAGGACCCTAGGATCAGATACGCAGTATTTT.

The V call is TRBV4-1, the J call TRBJ2-1; 10 bases agree with TRBD2. The CDR3 has 17 amino acids. V was clipped by 2 bases and J by 6 bases; unmatched bases: 10. From germline, CDR1 is MGHRA and CDR2 YSYEKL. This chain's CDR3 is CASSQTSGGVRVNEQFF. In DNA form, the CDR3 reads TGCGCCAGCAGCCAAACCAGCGGGGGGGTCCGGGTCAATGAGCAGTTCTTC.

The chain couples TRBV10-2 to TRBJ2-4; 9 bases align to TRBD2. Per germline, CDR1 WSHSY and CDR2 SAAADI. The CDR3 extends over 15 amino acids. Trimming removed 7 bases from V and 1 base from J; junction bases left unmatched: 5. The CDR3 DNA reads TGCGCCAGCACTGGCGGGGGGGCGGCCAAAAACATTCAGTACTTC. Translation: CASTGGGAAKNIQYF.

The chain employs TRBV9 and TRBJ1-5; the D gene is possibly TRBD1 (6 bases). Germline V lookup: CDR1 SGDLS, CDR2 YYNGEE. This CDR3 region has 15 residues. With 4 bases removed from V and 2 bases from J, the gap between germline ends came to 13 bases. The DNA for the CDR3 is TGTGCCAGCAGCCCCTCGGGACACGGCAATCAGCCCCAGCATTTT. Translating it yields CASSPSGHGNQPQHF. The entire variable domain, with the rest obtained from reference TRBV9 and TRBJ1-5, is as follows: DSGVTQTPKHLITATGQRVTLRCSPRSGDLSVYWYQQSLDQGLQFLIQYYNGEERAKGNILERFSAQQFPDLHSELNLSSLELGDSALYFCASSPSGHGNQPQHFGDGTRLSIL.

This rearrangement joins TRBV6-2 or TRBV6-3 to TRBJ2-7; 8 bases are a match to TRBD1. This CDR3 has 14 residues. Germline V gives CDR1 MNHEY, CDR2 SVGEGT. V lost 6 bases to trimming and J lost 4 bases; unmatched junction nucleotides: 8. The CDR3: CASSPTGERYEQYF. The CDR3 bases are TGTGCCAGCAGCCCGACAGGGGAGAGGTACGAGCAGTACTTC.

This rearrangement joins TRBV6-6 to TRBJ1-2, with a tentative D call TRBD1 (5 bases). This CDR3 spans 15 amino acids. V was pared by 1 base and J by 6 bases, with 15 bases between. Germline lookup yields CDR1 MNHNY and CDR2 SVGAGI (reference sequence). CDR3 sequence: CASSYWDQNVNGYTF. The CDR3 nucleotides read TGTGCCAGCAGTTACTGGGACCAAAATGTGAATGGCTACACCTTC.

This clonotype turned up a few times. The rearrangement uses TRBV15 and TRBJ2-3; D might be TRBD1 or TRBD2, each matching 5 bases. This CDR3 is built from 13 residues. Trimming took 0 bases from V and 8 from J, leaving 9 bases between them. The V gene's germline CDR1 is LNHNV and CDR2 YYDKDF (reference sequence). CDR3 in amino acids: CATSRERGRTQYF. Here the CDR3 DNA reads TGTGCCACCAGCAGAGAGAGGGGACGTACGCAGTATTTT.